This T cell receptor (beta chain) was obtained from a study of T-cell reconstitution after alpha-beta-depleted transplantation in children (dated by TCRdb to the mid-2010s). With regard to the full study: T-cell immune reconstitution after TCRalphabeta/CD19-depleted allogeneic hematopoietic cell transplantation in children was quantitatively tracked in the study by means of TCR repertoire profiling. Beyond this particular receptor, the publication reports: Apparently early alphabetaT-cell count recovery about two months after transplant reportedly relied on only several hundred rapidly expanded clones derived from non-depleted graft cells. Over the following months the frequencies of hyperexpanded clones went down, and after one year T-cell counts and TCRbeta diversity were mostly credited to newly produced T cells. In some patients, high TCRbeta diversity at day 60 was attributed to recipient T cells and intrathymic progenitors that had survived conditioning.

The germline V gene encodes CDR1 SGHVS and CDR2 FNYEAQ. The junction shows trimming of 5 bases on V and 1 base on J, and the gene matches do not reach 7 bases of it. The CDR3 goes from the cysteine to the phenylalanine over 15 residues. The only DNA kept is the CDR3, 45 bases in frame from the first base. Reading the label with the study, this specimen's treatment or condition is: allogeneic hematopoietic cell transplantation with graft depleted of TCRalphabeta T cells and CD19 B cells. The transplant recipients were children given TCRalphabeta/CD19-depleted allogeneic hematopoietic cell grafts. Preparation of the library involved PCR. Sequencing was carried out with an Illumina HiSeq 2500. To normalize quantification of the TCRbeta repertoire, the TCR libraries were built with molecular barcoding that relied on unique molecular identifiers. TCRdb itself trimmed the public reads at Q25 with fastp, ran MiXCR and retained productive beta chains. Merged by CDR3 protein, the rows form single entries marked with the most common genes and DNA. The sample records about 830,000 distinct CDR3 sequences, about 15% of which are singletons. The ten top clones hold roughly 5% of the sample.

In the case of this clonotype: The antigen it recognizes is unknown. No much larger clone exists at a distance of one base, and base qualities are not known.

This specimen was PBMCs, mostly from graft donor cells, taken 360 days after TCRalphabeta/CD19-depleted stem cell transplant. The chain joins TRBV7-6 to TRBJ1-1, and 7 bases in between align with TRBD1. This clonotype was sampled from a male patient younger than 18 who had a stem cell transplant for acute lymphoblastic leukemia, so the T cells may come from the graft donor. The DNA sequence is as follows: TGTGCCAGCAGCCTAAACACAGGGGCGAACACTGAAGCTTTCTTT. Protein translation: CASSLNTGANTEAFF.